The sequence of this TCR beta chain was determined in a study of cytomegalovirus exposure and HLA in healthy donors. Overall study results and limits: In vitro checks showed that a few CMV-associated chains really do target CMV antigens. Generally TCR sequences proved uncommon, though certain public TCRs appeared in numerous donors.

As to this clone: The antigen is unknown.

Here immunoSEQ multiplex PCR was the method, and the copy in TCRdb shows in-frame clones only, minus some. The profile covers some 130,000 clones, with 85% to 95% appearing a single time and 1.5% to 2% taken by the ten largest. The CDR3 is made up of 14 amino acids. CDR1 and CDR2 (germline): SNHLY, FYNNEI. Unmatched junction bases numbered 4, after V lost 3 bases and J lost 2 bases. The TCR sequence derives from a man between 18 and 29 years old in good health and CMV-seropositive. The sample was PBMCs. The chain combines TRBV2 with TRBJ2-7, with 7 nucleotides matching TRBD1. CDR3 sequence: CASSERGRTYEQYF. The CDR3 bases are TGTGCCAGCAGTGAGAGGGGGCGAACCTACGAGCAGTACTTC.